A selection of T cell receptor beta chains follows, all from one sample in a study of cytomegalovirus exposure and HLA in healthy donors. Clones were read by immunoSEQ multiplex PCR, and TCRdb kept only the in-frame ones, dropping some. The table has roughly 86,000 clones, approximately 69% seen once. Sample: PBMCs. The receptors derive from a woman between 50 and 59 years old in good health and CMV-seropositive. Each CDR3 is given without its conserved first and last residue. The D gene is left open where the match is weak.

V,D,J,CDR3
TRBV7-3,-,TRBJ2-3,ASAALFGDTQY
TRBV6-5,TRBD2,TRBJ2-7,ASSPGLAGAYEQY
TRBV23-1,TRBD1,TRBJ2-7,ASKFTGTGLYEQY
TRBV5-6,-,TRBJ1-1,ASQAGTWRLTEAF
TRBV6-5,-,TRBJ2-4,ASRPISLAKNIQY
TRBV6-1,-,TRBJ2-1,ASSEAEWGDSNEQF
TRBV6-5,TRBD2,TRBJ2-2,ASSLTSGANTGELF
TRBV13,-,TRBJ1-1,ASSLGDEDTEAF
TRBV7-6,TRBD1,TRBJ2-7,ASSRNRGIYEQY
TRBV4-1,-,TRBJ2-5,ASSQDDTEETQY
TRBV7-9,TRBD2,TRBJ2-7,ASSKAGSGASYEQY
TRBV6-5,-,TRBJ1-2,ASSPFAGKSGYT
TRBV2,-,TRBJ1-5,ASGGGKGPNQPQH
TRBV27,TRBD1,TRBJ2-1,ASSLRDSINEQF
TRBV5-1,TRBD1,TRBJ1-1,ASSSQGQVAEAF
TRBV7-9,-,TRBJ2-2,ASSPPTGTGELF
TRBV27,TRBD1,TRBJ2-7,ASGGTASSYEQY
TRBV28,-,TRBJ2-1,ASSSVEGSYNEQF
TRBV7-9,-,TRBJ1-5,ASSLGSRDRNQPQH
TRBV9,TRBD2,TRBJ2-2,ASGTSGHTGELF
TRBV2,-,TRBJ1-1,ASSVNLNTEAF
TRBV6-1,-,TRBJ1-1,ASLEFDTEAF
TRBV27,-,TRBJ1-5,ASSLSRGGNQPQH
TRBV7-8,TRBD2,TRBJ2-7,ASSRRGGPGYEQY
TRBV29-1,TRBD2,TRBJ2-3,SVEDRAGFALAQY
TRBV30,-,-,AWSAGVAYEQY
TRBV9,TRBD1,TRBJ1-2,ASSVDRDRGLYGYT
TRBV28,-,TRBJ1-3,ASRDSSGNTIY
TRBV19,-,TRBJ1-1,ASLKRGTEAF
TRBV5-8,-,TRBJ1-1,ASRLVRVATEAF
TRBV5-6,TRBD1,TRBJ2-4,ASSLWGQGSKNIQY
TRBV28,TRBD1,TRBJ1-1,ASSPGQGDTEAF
TRBV7-2,-,TRBJ1-1,ASSLVGMGGTEAF
TRBV14,-,TRBJ2-7,ASSPPVVSDSTYEQY
TRBV15,-,TRBJ2-5,ATSNRVQETQY
TRBV4-3,-,TRBJ1-1,ASSQDLSDLGRNTEAF
TRBV2,-,TRBJ1-1,ASSGRRPEAF
TRBV30,TRBD2,TRBJ2-5,AWSVETSGGLGTQY
TRBV29-1,-,TRBJ1-1,SVGRGGTEAF
TRBV4-2,-,TRBJ1-2,ASSQGGVLGVNGYT
TRBV7-9,-,TRBJ1-4,ASSRPDEKLF
TRBV6-6,TRBD2,TRBJ2-7,ASSLAGALYEQY
TRBV7-3,TRBD1,TRBJ1-1,ASSTDRGGNTEAF
TRBV28,-,TRBJ2-2,ASSLWQFTGELF
TRBV7-2,-,TRBJ1-6,ASSSFNREISPLH